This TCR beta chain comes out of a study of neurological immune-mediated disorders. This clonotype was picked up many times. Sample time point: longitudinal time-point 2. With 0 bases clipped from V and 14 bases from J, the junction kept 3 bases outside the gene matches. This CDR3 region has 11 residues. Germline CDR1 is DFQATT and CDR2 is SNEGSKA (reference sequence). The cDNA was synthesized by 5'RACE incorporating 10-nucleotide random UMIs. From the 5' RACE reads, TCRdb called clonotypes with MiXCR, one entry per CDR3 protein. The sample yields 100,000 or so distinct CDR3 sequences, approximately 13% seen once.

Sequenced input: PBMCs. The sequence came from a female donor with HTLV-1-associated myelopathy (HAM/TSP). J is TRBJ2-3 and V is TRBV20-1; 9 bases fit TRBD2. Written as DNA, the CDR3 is TGCAGTGCTAGAGAGCGGGGGGGCACGTATTTT. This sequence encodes CSARERGGTYF.